This T cell receptor beta chain comes out of a study of cytomegalovirus exposure and HLA in healthy donors (dated by TCRdb to between 2016 and 2019). In terms of the full investigation: An earlier analysis of fewer than 750 of the donors reported approximately 280 Gb of sequence data and some 110 million unique TCR beta sequences obtained from roughly 170 million T cells. An early release covering approximately 600 HLA-typed donors comprised about 320 gigabases of sequencing data and 85 million to 100 million unique TCR sequences. Of the 398 genotyped donors, roughly 85% fell in the genetic ancestry cluster associated with self-reported Caucasian donors. The study aimed to test whether signatures of past pathogen exposure could be identified by cataloging public T cell receptors. The study used immunosequencing to profile the T cell repertoires of several hundred subjects and linked those repertoires to cytomegalovirus serostatus. A separate validation cohort of roughly 120 different subjects was used in addition to the 666-subject first cohort. The study combined high-throughput TCR immunosequencing, statistical association of individual TCRs with disease status, and machine learning to predict cytomegalovirus infection status. A later analysis re-analyzed previously published TCR beta repertoires from 666 donors and added high-resolution HLA genotyping to study TCR occurrence patterns. Rather than drawing on any new phenotypic data, the later analysis identified candidate immune exposures from TCR beta sequences and the way those sequences occurred across donors. An earlier analysis of approximately 640 of the donors applied high-throughput TCR beta sequencing to assess whether each TCR beta V gene segment acted as functional or pseudogenic. Donor age, sex, ethnicity and CMV serostatus were compiled alongside the repertoire data. In a later genetic analysis, genome-wide SNP genotypes for about three fifths of the roughly 670 donors were used, and that subset was treated as a discovery cohort. All discovery cohort repertoires had been generated using a single sequencing platform. HLA typing included class I and class II loci at four-digit resolution. The number of typed donors differed by locus: about 620-640 for A, B, C, DRB1 and DQB1; 500 to 550 for DQA1; some 590 for DPA1; and roughly 490 for DPB1. Five DR-DQ haplotypes were treated as single units for association and clustering because of strong linkage in the cohort. Among around 400 genotyped donors of the cohort, an average of approximately 240,000 unique TCR beta nucleotide sequences was sequenced per donor, of which roughly 18% were non-productive. Overall study results and their limits: A group of highly shared sequence variants was considered likely to be a technical artifact of the sequencing pipeline. Cytomegalovirus status was reported to be diagnosed by the classifier with high specificity and sensitivity in both the original and validation cohorts. Because HLA typing was unavailable for some donors at each locus, only the typed subset was used in association tests. Most TCR sequences were seen in very few donors, while some public TCRs were found in many individuals. Because counts were too low, about 18 rarely observed V segments, including chromosome 9 orphons, were left out of the earlier analysis of approximately 580 of the donors. For the cohort, immune exposure information was limited to CMV serostatus. The study listed 150 to 200 TCR beta chains as associated with cytomegalovirus. Sequencing depth was assumed to be roughly uniform across donors in the presence/absence analyses, though that assumption may not hold. In a later analysis, TCR association rates were found to vary across HLA loci, with the most associated TCRs seen for DRB1 alleles and the fewest for HLA-C alleles. According to a later genetic analysis, donors in an Asian-associated ancestry cluster had fewer N-insertions in productive TCRs than the approximately 630-donor mean. At a false discovery rate of 0.05, a later analysis linked 16,000 or so TCR beta sequences to specific HLA alleles. Broadly in line with IMGT annotations, most TCR beta V segments showed up in productive rearrangements about 87% or about 30% of the time in an earlier analysis of 450 to 750 of the donors. In a later analysis, most CMV-associated TCR beta chains were found to appear HLA-restricted, with HLA associations seemingly driven largely by CMV exposure. V-gene and J-gene trimming of TCR beta chains was associated with a missense DCLRE1C variant in a later genetic analysis, and the association was replicated in an independent cohort. Because the 87-base-pair reads could not distinguish some IMGT-functional V segments, including TRBV6-2 and TRBV6-3, those segments were excluded. When HLA alleles, especially DR and DQ, strongly co-occurred, TCR associations were difficult to assign to individual alleles. A further reported finding was that TCR beta sequences accurately predicted the HLA-A and HLA-B alleles for most subjects in the first cohort. It was suggested by the authors that the approach could potentially be generalized to other disease states and immunological phenotypes. Three of the identified cytomegalovirus-associated TCR beta chains were confirmed in vitro to be specific for cytomegalovirus antigens. A later analysis reported that several top co-occurrence clusters appeared linked to parvovirus B19, influenza, CMV and Epstein-Barr virus. In this cohort, only TCR beta chains were sequenced, and detectable features were limited by the absence of alpha or paired-chain data. In a later analysis, HLA-associated TCR beta chains were found to be more clonally expanded and to have lower generation probabilities than equally common non-associated chains. Correlated functional status among segregating V segments might be attributable to linkage disequilibrium, but an unknown experimental factor could not be ruled out.

As regards this clone: The antigen it binds to is not known. No quality values exist for individual bases; no much larger clone is one base distant.

The library was prepared using the immunoSEQ multiplex PCR assay. For the multiplex PCR, a mixture combining 60 forward primers for TCR Vbeta segments and 13 reverse primers for TCR Jbeta segments was used. A multiplex PCR assay on genomic DNA amplified the CDR3 region of rearranged TCR beta genes. The Illumina HiSeq System was used to sequence the amplified TCR beta libraries as 87-base-pair reads. On the authors' methods: A later analysis tallied roughly 80 million unique TCR beta chains across the 666 repertoires, and approximately 12 million of those chains were shared by two or more donors. Raw reads were error-corrected and collapsed into unique sequences by a nearest-neighbor algorithm in which closely related sequences were merged to remove PCR and sequencing errors. To assign V, D and J gene segments, CDR3 sequences were aligned to IMGT reference sequences. For a sequence to be retained, at least a six-nucleotide match to both a V gene segment and a J gene segment was required. Rearrangements were called productive when the CDR3 lacked stop codons and stayed in frame with V and J; all others were non-productive. Following IMGT convention, CDR3 was defined as the stretch from the second conserved V-encoded cysteine to the conserved J-encoded phenylalanine. The earlier analysis of about 640 of the donors excluded any sequence lacking an unambiguous match to a single V gene segment. In an earlier analysis of a few hundred of the donors, a V segment was called functional when productive rearrangements were above 56.7%, and segregating when the standard deviation between donors exceeded 5%. To diagnose cytomegalovirus status from the catalog of TCR beta chain sequences, a statistical classification framework was built. V and J gene assignment, in a later analysis, came from comparing TCR nucleotide sequences with IMGT/GENE-DB human TR gene sequences. Using the TCRdist pipeline, a later analysis assigned CDR3 sequences along with most-parsimonious VDJ recombination scenarios. A later analysis defined each TCR beta chain by its CDR3 amino acid sequence plus V-gene family, and excluded reads lacking a unique V-gene family. A later analysis removed roughly 590 highly shared, low-generation-probability nucleotide sequences to deal with suspected cross-contamination and a sequencing artifact. A later analysis calculated a clonal expansion index for each public chain from normalized within-repertoire ranks of inferred template counts. In a later analysis, generation probabilities were computed using a VDJ recombination model fitted to out-of-frame rearrangements, and the results were checked against IGoR. Hypergeometric tests were used in a later analysis to score TCR-TCR, TCR-HLA and TCR-CMV co-occurrence, with a repertoire-size bias correction applied to the TCR pairs. In a later analysis, false discovery rates were estimated by permuting HLA or CMV assignments 20 times. In a later analysis, co-occurring TCRs were grouped with DBSCAN, and TCRdist sequence similarity was added when clustering was performed within HLA-allele-positive subsets. Co-occurrence clustering excluded repertoires with fewer than 30,000 or more than 120,000 public chains, plus five with anomalous nucleotide sharing. TCRdb limited this immuneACCESS table to in-frame rearrangements with V and J called. A share of clones is missing; checked studies link under half to unresolved V genes, and the rest is unexplained. Clonal size and the V and J genes are those of that table, whereas D and trimming came from the DNA. The sample records around 130,000 clones, roughly four fifths of which are singletons. The ten largest clones add up to over 0.9% of the sample.

Including cysteine and phenylalanine, the CDR3 has 12 amino acids. Only the CDR3 region is kept as DNA, spanning 36 bases read in frame from base 1. V sheds 2 bases and J sheds 3 bases, leaving 6 bases between their ends. CDR1 and CDR2, looked up from the germline V gene (reference sequence), are SGHNT and YYREEE. The cohort comprised 710 or so healthy bone marrow donors. All cohort members were sampled while nominally healthy, although unrecorded immune exposures were likely present. The donor was CMV seronegative and was included in the group of 352 seronegative cohort members. Every donor gave a peripheral blood sample, and the peripheral blood mononuclear cells from that sample were used for TCR beta sequencing. Genomic DNA was extracted from the blood cell samples with the Qiagen DNeasy Blood Extraction Kit.

The receptor chain draws on TRBV5-4 and TRBJ2-7, with the D gene too uncertain to name. The receptor comes from a woman aged 55 to 70 in good health and CMV-seronegative. Sequencing input: PBMCs. The CDR3 loop reads CASSFEFYEQYF. DNA sequence: TGTGCCAGCAGCTTTGAGTTCTACGAGCAGTACTTC.